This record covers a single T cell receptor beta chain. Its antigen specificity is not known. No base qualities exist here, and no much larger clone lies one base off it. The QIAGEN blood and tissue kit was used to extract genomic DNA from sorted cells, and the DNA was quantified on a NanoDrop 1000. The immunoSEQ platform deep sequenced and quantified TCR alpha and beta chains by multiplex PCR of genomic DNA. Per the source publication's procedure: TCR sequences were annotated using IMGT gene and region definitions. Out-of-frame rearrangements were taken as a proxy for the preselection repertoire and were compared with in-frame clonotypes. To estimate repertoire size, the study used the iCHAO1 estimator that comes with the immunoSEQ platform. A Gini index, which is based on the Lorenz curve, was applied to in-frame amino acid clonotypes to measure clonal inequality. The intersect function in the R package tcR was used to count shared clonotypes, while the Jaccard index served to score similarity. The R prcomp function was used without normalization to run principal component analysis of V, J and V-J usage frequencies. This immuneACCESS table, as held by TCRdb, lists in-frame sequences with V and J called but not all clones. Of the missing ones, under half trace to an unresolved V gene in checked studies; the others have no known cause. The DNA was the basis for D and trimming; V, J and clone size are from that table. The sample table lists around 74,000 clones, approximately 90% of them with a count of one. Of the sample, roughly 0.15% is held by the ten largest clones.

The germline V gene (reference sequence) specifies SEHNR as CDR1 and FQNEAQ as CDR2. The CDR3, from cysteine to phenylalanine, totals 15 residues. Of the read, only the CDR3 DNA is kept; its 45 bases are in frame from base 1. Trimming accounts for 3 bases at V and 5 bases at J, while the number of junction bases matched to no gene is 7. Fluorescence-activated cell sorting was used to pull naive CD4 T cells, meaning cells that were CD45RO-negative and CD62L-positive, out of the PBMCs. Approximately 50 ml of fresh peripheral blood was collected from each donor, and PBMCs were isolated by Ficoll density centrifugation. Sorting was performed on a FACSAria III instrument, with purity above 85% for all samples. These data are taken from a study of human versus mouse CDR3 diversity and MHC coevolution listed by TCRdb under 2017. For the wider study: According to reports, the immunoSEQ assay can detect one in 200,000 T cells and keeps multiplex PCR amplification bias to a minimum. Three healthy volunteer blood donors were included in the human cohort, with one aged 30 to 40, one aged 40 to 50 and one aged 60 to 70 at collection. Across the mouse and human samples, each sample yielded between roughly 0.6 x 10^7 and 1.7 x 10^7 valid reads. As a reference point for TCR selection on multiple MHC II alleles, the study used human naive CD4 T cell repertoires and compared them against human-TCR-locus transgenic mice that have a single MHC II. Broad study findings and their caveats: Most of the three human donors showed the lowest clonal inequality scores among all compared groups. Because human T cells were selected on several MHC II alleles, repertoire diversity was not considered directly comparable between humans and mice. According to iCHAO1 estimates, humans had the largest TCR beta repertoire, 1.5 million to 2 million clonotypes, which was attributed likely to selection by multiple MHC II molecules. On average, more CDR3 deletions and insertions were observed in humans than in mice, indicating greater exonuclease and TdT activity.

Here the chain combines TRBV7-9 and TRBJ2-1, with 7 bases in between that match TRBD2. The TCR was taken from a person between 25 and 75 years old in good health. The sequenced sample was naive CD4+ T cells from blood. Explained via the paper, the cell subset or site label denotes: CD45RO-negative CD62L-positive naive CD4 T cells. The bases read TGTGCCAGCAGCTTGGGGCTAGCGGTAAACAATGAGCAGTTCTTC. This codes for CASSLGLAVNNEQFF.